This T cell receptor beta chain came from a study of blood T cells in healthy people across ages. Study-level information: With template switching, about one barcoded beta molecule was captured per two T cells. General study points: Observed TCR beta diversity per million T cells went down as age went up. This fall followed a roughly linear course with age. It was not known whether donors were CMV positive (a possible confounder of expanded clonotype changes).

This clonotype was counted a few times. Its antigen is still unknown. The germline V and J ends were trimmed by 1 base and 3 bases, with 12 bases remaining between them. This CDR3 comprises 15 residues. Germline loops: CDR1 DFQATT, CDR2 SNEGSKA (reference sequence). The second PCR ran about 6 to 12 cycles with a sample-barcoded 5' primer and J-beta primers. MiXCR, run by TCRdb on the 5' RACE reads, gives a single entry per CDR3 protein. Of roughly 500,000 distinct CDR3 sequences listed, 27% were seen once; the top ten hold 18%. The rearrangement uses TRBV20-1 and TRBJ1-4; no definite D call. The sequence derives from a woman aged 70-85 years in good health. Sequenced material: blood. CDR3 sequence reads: CSARGRASPNEKLFF. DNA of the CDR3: TGCAGTGCTAGAGGTCGGGCAAGTCCTAATGAAAAACTGTTTTTT.